This entry features one T cell receptor beta chain sequence. This entry is derived from a study of cytomegalovirus exposure and HLA in healthy donors. Both 60 Vbeta primers and 13 Jbeta primers went into the PCR. Assay: immunoSEQ multiplex PCR; the TCRdb copy retains only in-frame clones and omits some. This table holds roughly 110,000 clones, less than 85% found once. The CDR3 loop spans 16 amino acids. Per the germline V gene, CDR1 is MRHNA and CDR2 is SNTAGT. V dropped 7 bases and J dropped 8; count of bases not matched to a gene: 17. Sample: PBMCs. The source of this sequence is a woman aged 40 to 49 in good health and CMV-seropositive. The rearrangement links TRBV6-4 to TRBJ1-2, with 9 bases matching TRBD1. The CDR3 here is CASKSRGTGNPCGYTF. The CDR3 bases are TGTGCCAGCAAATCTAGGGGGACAGGGAACCCTTGCGGCTACACCTTC.